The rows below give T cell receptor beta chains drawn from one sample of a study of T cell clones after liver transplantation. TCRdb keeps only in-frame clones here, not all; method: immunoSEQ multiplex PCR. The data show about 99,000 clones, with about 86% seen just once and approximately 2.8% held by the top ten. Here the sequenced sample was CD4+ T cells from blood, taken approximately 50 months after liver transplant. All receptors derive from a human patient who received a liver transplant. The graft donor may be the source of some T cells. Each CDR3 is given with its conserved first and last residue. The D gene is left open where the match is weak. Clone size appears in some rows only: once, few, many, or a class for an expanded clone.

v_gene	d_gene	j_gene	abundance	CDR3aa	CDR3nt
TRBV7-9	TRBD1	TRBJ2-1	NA	CASSSDRTGARHEQFF	TGTGCCAGCAGCTCAGACCGGACAGGGGCTAGGCATGAGCAGTTCTTC
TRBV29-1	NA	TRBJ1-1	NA	CSVTDSTRNTEAFF	TGCAGCGTTACCGACAGCACCAGAAACACTGAAGCTTTCTTT
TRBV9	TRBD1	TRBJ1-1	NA	CASSTTGGGYIAAEAFF	TGTGCCAGCAGCACTACAGGGGGCGGATATATCGCCGCTGAAGCTTTCTTT
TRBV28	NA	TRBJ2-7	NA	CASTPGGPYEQYF	TGTGCCAGCACCCCGGGTGGCCCGTACGAGCAGTACTTC
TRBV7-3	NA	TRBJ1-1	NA	CASSLEGTMNTEAFF	TGTGCCAGCAGCTTAGAAGGCACCATGAACACTGAAGCTTTCTTT
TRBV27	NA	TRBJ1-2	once	CASSSLREESYGYTF	TGTGCCAGCAGTTCCCTCCGAGAGGAGAGCTATGGCTACACCTTC
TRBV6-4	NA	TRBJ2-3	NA	CASSAPDTDTQYF	TGTGCCAGCAGTGCCCCGGACACAGATACGCAGTATTTT
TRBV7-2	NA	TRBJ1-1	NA	CASSFGRGTEAFF	TGTGCCAGCAGCTTCGGCCGGGGCACTGAAGCTTTCTTT
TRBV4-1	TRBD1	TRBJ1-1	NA	CASSQGTQGARAFF	TGCGCCAGCAGCCAAGGAACACAGGGGGCGCGAGCTTTCTTT
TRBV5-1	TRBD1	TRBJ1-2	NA	CASSKGQGNPISGYTF	TGCGCCAGCAGCAAGGGACAGGGTAACCCTATAAGTGGCTACACCTTC
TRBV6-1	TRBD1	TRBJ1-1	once	CASSVGTGGFEAFF	TGTGCCAGCAGTGTTGGGACAGGGGGTTTTGAAGCTTTCTTT
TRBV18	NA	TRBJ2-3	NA	CASSLNTGGTDTQYF	TGTGCCAGCTCCCTAAACACCGGTGGCACAGATACGCAGTATTTT
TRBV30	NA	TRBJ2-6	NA	CAWDRDTDNSGANVLTF	TGTGCCTGGGATCGGGACACGGACAACTCTGGGGCCAACGTCCTGACTTTC
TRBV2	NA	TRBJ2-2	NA	CASRDSDTGELFF	TGTGCCAGCAGAGATAGCGACACCGGGGAGCTGTTTTTT
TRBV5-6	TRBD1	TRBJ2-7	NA	CASSWTGVSYEQYF	TGTGCCAGCTCCTGGACAGGGGTCTCCTACGAGCAGTACTTC
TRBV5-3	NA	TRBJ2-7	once	CARSDTPVPCGEQYF	TGTGCCAGAAGCGATACCCCGGTGCCATGTGGCGAGCAGTACTTC
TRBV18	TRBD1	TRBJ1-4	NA	CASSANRDSGEKLFF	TGTGCCAGCTCAGCCAACCGGGACAGCGGTGAAAAACTGTTTTTT
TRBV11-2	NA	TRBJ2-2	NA	CASSQGTLSNTGELFF	TGTGCCAGCAGCCAGGGGACACTTTCGAACACCGGGGAGCTGTTTTTT
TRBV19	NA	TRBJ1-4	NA	CASSNPTGQETNEKLFF	TGTGCCAGTAGTAATCCGACAGGCCAGGAGACTAATGAAAAACTGTTTTTT
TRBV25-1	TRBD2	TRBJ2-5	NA	CASSESRFWGGETQYF	TGTGCCAGCAGTGAATCCAGATTTTGGGGGGGAGAGACCCAGTACTTC
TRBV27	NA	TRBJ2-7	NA	CASSLKDRYEQYF	TGTGCCAGCAGTTTGAAGGACAGATACGAGCAGTACTTC
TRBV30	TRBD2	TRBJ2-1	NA	CAWTTHPGLWIF	TGTGCCTGGACCACCCACCCGGGACTATGGATCTTC
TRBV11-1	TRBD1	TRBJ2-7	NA	CASRQGVEQYF	TGTGCCAGTAGACAGGGGGTCGAGCAGTACTTC
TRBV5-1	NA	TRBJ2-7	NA	CASSPGGQNSYEQYF	TGCGCCAGCAGCCCCGGGGGACAGAACTCCTACGAGCAGTACTTC
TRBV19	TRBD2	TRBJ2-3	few	CASRAGGTDTQYF	TGTGCCTCGAGGGCGGGGGGCACAGATACGCAGTATTTT
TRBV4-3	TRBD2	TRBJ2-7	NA	CASSQVASGKSYEQYF	TGCGCCAGCAGCCAAGTTGCTAGCGGGAAATCCTACGAGCAGTACTTC
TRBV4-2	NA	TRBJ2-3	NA	CASSQEGSTDTQYF	TGTGCCAGCAGCCAAGAGGGTAGCACAGATACGCAGTATTTT
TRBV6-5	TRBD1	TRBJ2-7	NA	CASGRTGGNEQYF	TGTGCCAGCGGACGGACAGGGGGCAACGAGCAGTACTTC
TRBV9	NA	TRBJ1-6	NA	CASSVGDSNNSPLHF	TGTGCCAGCAGCGTAGGAGACAGCAATAATTCACCCCTCCACTTT
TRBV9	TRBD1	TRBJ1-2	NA	CASSGGGQGNYGYTF	TGTGCCAGCAGCGGAGGAGGACAGGGGAACTATGGCTACACCTTC
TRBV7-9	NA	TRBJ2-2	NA	CASSFGGRQNTGELFF	TGTGCCAGCAGCTTCGGGGGGCGTCAAAACACCGGGGAGCTGTTTTTT
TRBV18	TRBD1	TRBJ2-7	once	CASSDRGGEQYF	TGTGCCAGCTCAGACAGGGGTGGAGAGCAGTACTTC
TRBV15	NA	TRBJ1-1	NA	CATSRGPNTEAFF	TGTGCCACCAGCAGAGGACCGAACACTGAAGCTTTCTTT
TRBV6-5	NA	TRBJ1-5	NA	CASSYRDGRPQHF	TGTGCCAGCAGTTACCGGGACGGGCGGCCCCAGCATTTT
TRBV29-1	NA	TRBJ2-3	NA	CSVVGGIMPDTQYF	TGCAGCGTTGTCGGGGGCATCATGCCAGATACGCAGTATTTT
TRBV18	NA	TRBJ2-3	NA	CASSLGAFGTDTQYF	TGTGCCAGCTCCCTGGGAGCCTTTGGCACAGATACGCAGTATTTT
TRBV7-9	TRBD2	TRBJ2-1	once	CASSLDGRPYNEQFF	TGTGCCAGCAGCTTAGACGGGAGGCCTTACAATGAGCAGTTCTTC
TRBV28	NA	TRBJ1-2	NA	CASSSTGRYGYTF	TGTGCCAGCAGTTCTACCGGGCGCTATGGCTACACCTTC
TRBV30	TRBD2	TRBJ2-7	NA	CAWTEAGRPPYEQYF	TGTGCCTGGACCGAAGCGGGGCGGCCACCCTACGAGCAGTACTTC
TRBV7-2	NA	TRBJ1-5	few	CASSLEPNQPQHF	TGTGCCAGCAGCTTAGAGCCCAATCAGCCCCAGCATTTT
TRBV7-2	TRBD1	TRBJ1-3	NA	CASSLGQGGNTIYF	TGTGCCAGCAGCTTAGGACAGGGCGGAAACACCATATATTTT
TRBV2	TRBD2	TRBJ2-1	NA	CASSVGGSSYNEQFF	TGTGCCAGCAGTGTTGGCGGGAGCTCCTACAATGAGCAGTTCTTC
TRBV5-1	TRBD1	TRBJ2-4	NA	CASSKQTGGRAKNIQYF	TGCGCCAGCAGCAAGCAAACAGGGGGACGAGCCAAAAACATTCAGTACTTC
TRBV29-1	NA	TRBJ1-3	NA	CSVVREAGNTIYF	TGCAGCGTTGTCAGGGAAGCTGGAAACACCATATATTTT
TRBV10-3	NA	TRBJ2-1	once	CAISESIPRNEQFF	TGTGCCATCAGTGAGTCGATCCCACGCAATGAGCAGTTCTTC
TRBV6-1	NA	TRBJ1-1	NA	CASSESWVGTEAFF	TGTGCCAGCAGTGAATCATGGGTGGGCACTGAAGCTTTCTTT
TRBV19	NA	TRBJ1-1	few	CASSTPGAVDTEAFF	TGTGCCAGTAGTACCCCGGGGGCGGTGGACACTGAAGCTTTCTTT
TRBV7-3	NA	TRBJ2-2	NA	CASSLMATLNTGELFF	TGTGCCAGCAGCTTAATGGCAACTTTGAACACCGGGGAGCTGTTTTTT
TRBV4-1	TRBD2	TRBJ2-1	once	CASSQEGGGGESEQFF	TGCGCCAGCAGCCAAGAGGGTGGCGGGGGGGAGAGTGAGCAGTTCTTC
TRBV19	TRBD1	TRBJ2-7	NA	CASSIGGTGADEQYF	TGTGCCAGTAGTATAGGCGGGACAGGTGCAGACGAGCAGTACTTC
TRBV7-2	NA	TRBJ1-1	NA	CASSLTNTEAFF	TGTGCCAGCAGCTTAACTAACACTGAAGCTTTCTTT